The rows below give T cell receptor beta chains drawn from one sample of a study of shared clonotypes between healthy human individuals. The data were produced by immunoSEQ multiplex PCR, yet TCRdb's version contains in-frame clones alone and is incomplete. The profile shows about 380,000 clones, 90% to 97% of them singletons. What was sequenced was memory CD8+ T cells sorted from blood. These TCRs come from a man in his thirties or forties in good health. The CDR3 runs from the conserved cysteine through the conserved F or W. A D gene is named only where the DNA matches it firmly. Rows may omit the clone size; those that give it use once, few, many or a size class.

v_call	d_call	clone_size	j_call	cdr3_nt	cdr3_aa
TRBV20-1	NA	NA	TRBJ2-3	TGCAGTGCTAGAGAGGGTTTTACGCAGTATTTT	CSAREGFTQYF
TRBV19	NA	NA	TRBJ2-5	TGTGCCAGTAGTATCGGGGCGGGTCCGGGACATGGAGAGACCCAGTACTTC	CASSIGAGPGHGETQYF
TRBV21-1	NA	once	TRBJ2-7	TGTGCCTGCTACAGGGGCTACGAGCAGTACTTC	CACYRGYEQYF
TRBV7-9	NA	NA	TRBJ2-2	TGTGCCAGCAGCTTAGTGGACACCGGGGAGCTGTTTTTT	CASSLVDTGELFF
TRBV2	TRBD2	NA	TRBJ2-3	TGTGCCAGCAGAGAGCTAGCGGCCCCCACAGATACGCAGTATTTT	CASRELAAPTDTQYF
TRBV19	NA	NA	TRBJ1-3	TGTGCCACCTACCTCGTCTTTTCACAGAGTGGAAACACCATATATTTT	CATYLVFSQSGNTIYF
TRBV11-2	TRBD1	NA	TRBJ1-4	TGTGCCAGCAGCTCAGGGGGTGAAAAACTGTTTTTT	CASSSGGEKLFF
TRBV7-9	TRBD1	NA	TRBJ2-1	TGTGCCAGCAGATTCGGACAGGGGGGAGTCAATGAGCAGTTCTTC	CASRFGQGGVNEQFF
TRBV28	TRBD1	NA	TRBJ1-1	TGTGCCAGCAGTTTCTTAGGCAGGGGGTCGCCGAACACTGAAGCTTTCTTT	CASSFLGRGSPNTEAFF
TRBV10-3	NA	once	TRBJ2-7	TGTGCCATCAGTACCTTCTACTCCTACGAGCAGTACTTC	CAISTFYSYEQYF
TRBV7-9	TRBD1	NA	TRBJ2-7	TGTGCCAGCAGCTCGGACAGGGGTGCGGGGGAGCAGTACTTC	CASSSDRGAGEQYF
TRBV5-1	TRBD1	NA	TRBJ2-7	TGCGCCAGCAGCTCCTCGACAGGGCCCTACGAGCAGTACTTC	CASSSSTGPYEQYF
TRBV5-6	NA	NA	TRBJ2-2	TGTGCCAGCAGCTTGGAATGGACCGGGGAGCTGTTTTTT	CASSLEWTGELFF
TRBV25-1	NA	NA	TRBJ1-3	TGTGCCAGCAGCAGGGGAGGTGGAAACACCATATATTTT	CASSRGGGNTIYF
TRBV7-9	NA	NA	TRBJ2-3	TGTGCCAGCAGCTTAGTCGGTGGGAGTAGTTCAGATACGCAGTATTTT	CASSLVGGSSSDTQYF
TRBV9	NA	NA	TRBJ2-3	TGTGCCAGCAGCGTAGGAGCAGATACGCAGTATTTT	CASSVGADTQYF
TRBV2	NA	NA	TRBJ2-3	TGTGCCAGCCCTCTAGCATCTGGAGATACGCAGTATTTT	CASPLASGDTQYF
TRBV29-1	TRBD2	NA	TRBJ2-4	TGCAGCCACCGATGGGCCGCGGGGGATTCTCGGGGGACCAAAAACATTCAGTACTTC	CSHRWAAGDSRGTKNIQYF
TRBV4-1	NA	NA	TRBJ2-5	TGCGCCAGCAGCCAAGCACTGCAAGAGACCCAGTACTTC	CASSQALQETQYF
TRBV15	TRBD2	NA	TRBJ2-5	TGTGCCACCAGCAGAGATATGGCTAGCGGGAGGTCGGAGGAGACCCAGTACTTC	CATSRDMASGRSEETQYF
TRBV19	TRBD2	NA	TRBJ2-1	TGTGCCAGTAGTATGTCGGGACTAGCGGAAGATTACAATGAGCAGTTCTTC	CASSMSGLAEDYNEQFF
TRBV7-3	NA	NA	TRBJ2-2	TGTGCCAGCAGCTCCCCCAGCTCCGGGGAGCTGTTTTTT	CASSSPSSGELFF
TRBV19	NA	NA	TRBJ1-2	TGTGCCAGTAGTAGCAATGGCTACACCTTC	CASSSNGYTF
TRBV5-1	NA	NA	TRBJ2-1	TGCGCCAGCAGCCCACTCGGGGGAAGCTCCTACAATGAGCAGTTCTTC	CASSPLGGSSYNEQFF
TRBV28	TRBD1	NA	TRBJ1-3	TGTGCCAGCAGCCCGGCCGGGACAGGGCTTGAGAGCTCTGGAAACACCATATATTTT	CASSPAGTGLESSGNTIYF
TRBV25-1	TRBD1	few	TRBJ1-2	TGTGCCAGCAGTTCGACAGGGGGCGTGGGCTACACCTTC	CASSSTGGVGYTF
TRBV11-2	NA	NA	TRBJ2-7	TGTGCCAGCAGCCCCGAGGAGTACGAGCAGTACTTC	CASSPEEYEQYF
TRBV7-9	NA	NA	TRBJ2-7	TGTGCCAGCAGCTTAGTTGGGGTGGGCGAGCAGTACTTC	CASSLVGVGEQYF
TRBV5-1	NA	NA	TRBJ2-1	TGCGCCAGCAGCCTAGGGGGAAATGAGCAGTTCTTC	CASSLGGNEQFF
TRBV5-4	NA	NA	TRBJ2-1	TGTGCCAGCAGCTCGGGAGTGGGACCTTCCTACAATGAGCAGTTCTTC	CASSSGVGPSYNEQFF
TRBV27	NA	NA	TRBJ2-1	TGTGCCAGCAGTTCAAATATAAACCGGGCCTCGCCCTACAATGAGCAGTTCTTC	CASSSNINRASPYNEQFF
TRBV27	NA	NA	TRBJ2-7	TGTGCCAGCAGTTTAAAGGGCAACGAGCAGTACTTC	CASSLKGNEQYF
TRBV6-1	NA	NA	TRBJ2-4	TGTGCCAGCAGTGCCGCAGGCCTTATAGCCAAAAACATTCAGTACTTC	CASSAAGLIAKNIQYF
TRBV27	TRBD1	NA	TRBJ1-1	TGTGCCGCCATTGGGAGGATCGGGACAGGGTTCGCTGAAGCTTTCTTT	CAAIGRIGTGFAEAFF
TRBV7-6	TRBD2	once	TRBJ2-2	TGTGCCAGCAGCTTAGCGAGACTAGCGGGAGGGACCGGGGAGCTGTTTTTT	CASSLARLAGGTGELFF
TRBV4-1	NA	NA	TRBJ1-2	TGCGCCAGCAGCCAAGGCCGCGGATCCTATGGCTACACCTTC	CASSQGRGSYGYTF
TRBV2	TRBD2	NA	TRBJ2-5	TGTGCCAGCAGGCCAAGACTAGCGGGAGAGGAGACCCAGTACTTC	CASRPRLAGEETQYF
TRBV30	NA	NA	TRBJ2-3	TGTGCCTGGAGTGTTGGACCAGATACGCAGTATTTT	CAWSVGPDTQYF
TRBV2	NA	NA	TRBJ2-4	TGTGCCAGCAGTACCGTCCCGGCGGGAAAAAACATTCAGTACTTC	CASSTVPAGKNIQYF
TRBV27	TRBD1	NA	TRBJ2-6	TGTGCCAGCAGTTCATGGACAGGTGGGGCCAACGTCCTGACTTTC	CASSSWTGGANVLTF
TRBV30	NA	NA	TRBJ2-4	TGTGCCTGGACAGGGGCCAAAAACATTCAGTACTTC	CAWTGAKNIQYF
TRBV5-1	TRBD2	NA	TRBJ2-5	TGCGCCAGCAGCCTGCGACTTTACAGGACTAGCCGAGAAGAGACCCAGTACTTC	CASSLRLYRTSREETQYF
TRBV29-1	NA	NA	TRBJ2-3	TGCAGCGTTTGCGGTGGCAGGGGAAGCACAGATACGCAGTATTTT	CSVCGGRGSTDTQYF
TRBV15	NA	few	TRBJ2-1	TGTGCCACCAGCAGAGCGGGAAGCTCCTACAATGAGCAGTTCTTC	CATSRAGSSYNEQFF
TRBV9	TRBD2	NA	TRBJ2-2	TGTGCCAGCAGCTCCGGGACCCTAGCGGGAGTTTCTGGGGAGCTGTTTTTT	CASSSGTLAGVSGELFF
TRBV4-1	NA	NA	TRBJ2-1	TGCGCCAGCAGCCTAGCCCATTACAATGAGCAGTTCTTC	CASSLAHYNEQFF
TRBV5-5	TRBD2	NA	TRBJ2-7	TGTGCCAGCAGCTTGGGGGCCGGCGGGAGTCTCTACGAGCAGTACTTC	CASSLGAGGSLYEQYF
TRBV5-1	NA	NA	TRBJ2-5	TGCGCCAGCAGCCAAGCACCGGGACAACTAGAGACCCAGTACTTC	CASSQAPGQLETQYF
TRBV7-2	NA	NA	TRBJ2-2	TGTGCCAGCAGCCCCCGACTAACAACCGGGGAGCTGTTTTTT	CASSPRLTTGELFF
TRBV5-1	TRBD2	NA	TRBJ2-5	TGCGCCAGCACCTCAGTAGCGGGAGGGTCAGGTCCCCAGTACTTC	CASTSVAGGSGPQYF